The clone carrying this T cell receptor beta chain was observed a single time. These data are taken from a study of blood T cells in healthy people across ages. The germline gives CDR1 MNHEY, CDR2 SVGAGI. The CDR3 is 13 residues long. The germline V and J ends were trimmed by 0 bases and 11 bases, with 13 bases remaining between them. The second PCR ran roughly 7 to 12 cycles with a sample-barcoded 5' primer and J-beta primers. In TCRdb, the 5' RACE reads were re-called with MiXCR into one record per CDR3 protein. This sample has 1.5 million to 1.9 million distinct CDR3 sequences, with roughly 43% found just once.

This rearrangement joins TRBV6-5 to TRBJ1-1; D not resolved. The material sequenced was blood. This sequence originates from a woman between 18 and 30 years old in good health. CDR3 sequence reads: CASSYSNWAGAFF. Written as DNA, the CDR3 is TGTGCCAGCAGTTACTCGAATTGGGCGGGGGCTTTCTTT.